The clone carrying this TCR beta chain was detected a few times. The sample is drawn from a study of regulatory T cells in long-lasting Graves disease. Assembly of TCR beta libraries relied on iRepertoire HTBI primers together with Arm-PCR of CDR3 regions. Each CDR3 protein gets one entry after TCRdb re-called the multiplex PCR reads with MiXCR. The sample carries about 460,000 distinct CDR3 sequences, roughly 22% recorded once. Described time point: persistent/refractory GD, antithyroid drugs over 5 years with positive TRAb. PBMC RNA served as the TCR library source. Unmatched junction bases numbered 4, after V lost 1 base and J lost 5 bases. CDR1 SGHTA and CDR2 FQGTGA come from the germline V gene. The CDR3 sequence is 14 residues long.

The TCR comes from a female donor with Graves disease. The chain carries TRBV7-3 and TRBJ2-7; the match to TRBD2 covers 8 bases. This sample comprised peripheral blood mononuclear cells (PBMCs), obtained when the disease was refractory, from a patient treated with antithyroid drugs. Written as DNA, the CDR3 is TGTGCCAGCAGCTTAAATGGACTAGCCGACGAGCAGTACTTC. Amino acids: CASSLNGLADEQYF.